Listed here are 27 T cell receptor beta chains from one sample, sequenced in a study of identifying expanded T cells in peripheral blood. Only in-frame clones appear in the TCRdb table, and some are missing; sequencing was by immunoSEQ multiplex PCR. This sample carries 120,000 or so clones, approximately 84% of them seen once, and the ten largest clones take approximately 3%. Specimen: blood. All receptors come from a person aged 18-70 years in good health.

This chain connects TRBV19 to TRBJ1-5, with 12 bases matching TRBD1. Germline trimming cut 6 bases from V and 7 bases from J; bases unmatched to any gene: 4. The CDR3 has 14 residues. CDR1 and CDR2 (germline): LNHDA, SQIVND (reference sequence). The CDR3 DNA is TGTGCCAGTAGCGGGACAGGGGGCCGGCAGCCCCAGCATTTT. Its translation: CASSGTGGRQPQHF.

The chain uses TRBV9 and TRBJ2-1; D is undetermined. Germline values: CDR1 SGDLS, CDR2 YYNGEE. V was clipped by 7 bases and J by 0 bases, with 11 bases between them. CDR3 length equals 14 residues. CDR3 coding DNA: TGTGCCAGCGCAGGACGGTACTCCTACAATGAGCAGTTCTTC. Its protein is CASAGRYSYNEQFF.

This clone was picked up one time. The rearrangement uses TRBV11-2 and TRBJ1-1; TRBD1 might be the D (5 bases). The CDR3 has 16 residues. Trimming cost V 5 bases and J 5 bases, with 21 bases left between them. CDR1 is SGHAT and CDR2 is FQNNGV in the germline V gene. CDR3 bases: TGTGCCAGCAGCCGGGTTCGTGGGGGGTGGAAGACTGAAGCTTTCTTT. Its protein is CASSRVRGGWKTEAFF.

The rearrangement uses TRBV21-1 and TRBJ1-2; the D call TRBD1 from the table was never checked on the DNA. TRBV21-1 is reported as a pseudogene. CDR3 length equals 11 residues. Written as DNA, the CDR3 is TGTGCCTCGAAGTCAGGGGTAGGCTACACCTTC. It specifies CASKSGVGYTF.

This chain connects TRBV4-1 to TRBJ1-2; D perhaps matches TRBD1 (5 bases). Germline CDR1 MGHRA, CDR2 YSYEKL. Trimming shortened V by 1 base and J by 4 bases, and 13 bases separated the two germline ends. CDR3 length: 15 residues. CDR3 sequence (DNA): TGCGCCAGCAGCCAAGGGGACGGGAATCCCTATGGCTACACCTTC. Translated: CASSQGDGNPYGYTF.

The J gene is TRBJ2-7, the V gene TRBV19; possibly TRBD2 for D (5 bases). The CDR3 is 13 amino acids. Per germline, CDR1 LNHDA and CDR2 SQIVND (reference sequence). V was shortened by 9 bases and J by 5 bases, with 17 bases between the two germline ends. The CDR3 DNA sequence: TGTGCCAGCTCCGGAGGTCGACGGAACGAGCAGTACTTC. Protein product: CASSGGRRNEQYF.

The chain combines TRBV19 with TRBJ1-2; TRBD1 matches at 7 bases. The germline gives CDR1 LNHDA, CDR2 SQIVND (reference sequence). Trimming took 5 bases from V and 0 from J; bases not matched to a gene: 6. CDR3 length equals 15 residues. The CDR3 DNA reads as TGTGCCAGTAGTCCGACAGGGACCTCTAACTATGGCTACACCTTC. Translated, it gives CASSPTGTSNYGYTF.

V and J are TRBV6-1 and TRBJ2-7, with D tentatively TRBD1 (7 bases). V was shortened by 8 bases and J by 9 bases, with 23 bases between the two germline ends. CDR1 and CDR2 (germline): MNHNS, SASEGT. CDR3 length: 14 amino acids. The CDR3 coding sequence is TGTGCCAGCGACCTAGGGGGCGGGGTACTCGGGCAGTACTTC. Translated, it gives CASDLGGGVLGQYF.

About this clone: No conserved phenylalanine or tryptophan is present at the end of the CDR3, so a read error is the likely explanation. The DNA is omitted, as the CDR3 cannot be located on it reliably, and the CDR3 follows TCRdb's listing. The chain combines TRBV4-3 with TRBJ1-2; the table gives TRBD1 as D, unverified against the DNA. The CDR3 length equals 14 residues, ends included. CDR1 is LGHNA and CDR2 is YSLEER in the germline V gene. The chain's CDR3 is CASSQDSGTGHATY.

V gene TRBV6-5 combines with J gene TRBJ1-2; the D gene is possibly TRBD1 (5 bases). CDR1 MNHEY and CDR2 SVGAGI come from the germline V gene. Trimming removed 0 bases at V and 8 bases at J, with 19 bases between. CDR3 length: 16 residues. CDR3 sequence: CASSYSKVGGKEGYTF. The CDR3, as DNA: TGTGCCAGCAGTTACTCGAAGGTTGGGGGGAAAGAAGGCTACACCTTC.

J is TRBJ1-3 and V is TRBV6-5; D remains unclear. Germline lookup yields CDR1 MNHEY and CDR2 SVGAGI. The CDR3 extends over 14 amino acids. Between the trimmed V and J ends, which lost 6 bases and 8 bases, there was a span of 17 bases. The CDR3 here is CASRKGAGRDTIYF. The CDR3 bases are TGTGCCAGCAGGAAGGGCGCGGGTCGTGACACCATATATTTT.

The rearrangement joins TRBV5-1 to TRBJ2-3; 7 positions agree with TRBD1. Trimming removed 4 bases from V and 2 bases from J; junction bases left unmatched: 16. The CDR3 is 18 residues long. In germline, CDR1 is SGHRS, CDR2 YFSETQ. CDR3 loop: CASSPLPSGTDYTDTQYF. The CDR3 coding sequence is TGCGCCAGCAGCCCCCTTCCCTCCGGGACAGACTACACAGATACGCAGTATTTT. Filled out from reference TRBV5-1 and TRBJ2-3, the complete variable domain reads KAGVTQTPRYLIKTRGQQVTLSCSPISGHRSVSWYQQTPGQGLQFLFEYFSETQRNKGNFPGRFSGRQFSNSRSEMNVSTLELGDSALYLCASSPLPSGTDYTDTQYFGPGTRLTVL.

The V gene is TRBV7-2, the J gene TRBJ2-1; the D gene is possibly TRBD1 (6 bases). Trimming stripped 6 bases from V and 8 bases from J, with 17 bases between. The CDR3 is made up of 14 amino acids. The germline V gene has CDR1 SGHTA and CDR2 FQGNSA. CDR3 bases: TGTGCCAGCAGGGTCAGCAGGGGTGGATATGAGCAGTTCTTC. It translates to CASRVSRGGYEQFF.

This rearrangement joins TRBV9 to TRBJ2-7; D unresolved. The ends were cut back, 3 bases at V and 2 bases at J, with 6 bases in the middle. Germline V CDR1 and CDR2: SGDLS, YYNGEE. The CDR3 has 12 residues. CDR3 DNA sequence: TGTGCCAGCAGCGGAGGCCCCTACGAGCAGTACTTC. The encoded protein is CASSGGPYEQYF.

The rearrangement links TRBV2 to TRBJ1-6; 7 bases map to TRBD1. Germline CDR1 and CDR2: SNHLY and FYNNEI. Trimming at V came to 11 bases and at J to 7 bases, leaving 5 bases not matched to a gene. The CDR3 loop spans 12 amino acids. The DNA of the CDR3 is TGTGCCTGGGGACAGCCGAATTCACCCCTCCACTTT. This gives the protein CAWGQPNSPLHF.

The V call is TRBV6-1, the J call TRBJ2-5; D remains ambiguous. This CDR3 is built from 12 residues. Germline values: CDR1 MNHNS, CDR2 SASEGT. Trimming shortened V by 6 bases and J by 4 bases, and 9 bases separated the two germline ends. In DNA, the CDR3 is TGTGCCAGCAGCTCGAGGAGAGAGACCCAGTACTTC. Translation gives CASSSRRETQYF.

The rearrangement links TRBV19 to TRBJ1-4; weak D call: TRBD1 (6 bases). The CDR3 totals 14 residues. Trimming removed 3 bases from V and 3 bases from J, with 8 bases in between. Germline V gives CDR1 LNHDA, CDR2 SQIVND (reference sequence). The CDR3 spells CASSIGGANEKLFF. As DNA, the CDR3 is TGTGCCAGTAGTATCGGGGGCGCTAATGAAAAACTGTTTTTT.

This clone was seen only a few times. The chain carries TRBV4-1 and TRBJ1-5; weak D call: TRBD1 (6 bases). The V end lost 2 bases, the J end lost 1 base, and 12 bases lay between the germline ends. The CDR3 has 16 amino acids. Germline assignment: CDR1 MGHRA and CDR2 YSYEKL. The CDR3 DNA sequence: TGCGCCAGCAGCCAACAGCAGGGGTCAAGCAATCAGCCCCAGCATTTT. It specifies CASSQQQGSSNQPQHF.

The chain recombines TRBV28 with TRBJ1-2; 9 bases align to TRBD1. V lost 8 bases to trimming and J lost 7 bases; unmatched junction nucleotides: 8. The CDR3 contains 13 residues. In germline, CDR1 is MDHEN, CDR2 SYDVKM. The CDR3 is CASAGGQGGGYTF. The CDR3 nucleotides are TGTGCCAGCGCCGGGGGACAGGGTGGTGGCTACACCTTC.

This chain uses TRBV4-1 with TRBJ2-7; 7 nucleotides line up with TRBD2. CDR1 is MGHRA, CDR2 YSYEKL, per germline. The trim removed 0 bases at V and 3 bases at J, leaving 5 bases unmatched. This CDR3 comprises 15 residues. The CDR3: CASSQDAGTNYEQYF. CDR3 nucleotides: TGCGCCAGCAGCCAAGACGCAGGGACTAACTACGAGCAGTACTTC.

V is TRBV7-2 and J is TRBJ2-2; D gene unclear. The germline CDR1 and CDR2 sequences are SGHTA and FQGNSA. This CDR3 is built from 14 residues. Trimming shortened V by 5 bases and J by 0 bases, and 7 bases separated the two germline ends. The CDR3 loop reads CASSPKANTGELFF. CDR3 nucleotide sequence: TGTGCCAGCAGCCCAAAAGCGAACACCGGGGAGCTGTTTTTT. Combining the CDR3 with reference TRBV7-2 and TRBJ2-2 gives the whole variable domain GAGVSQSPSNKVTEKGKDVELRCDPISGHTALYWYRQSLGQGLEFLIYFQGNSAPDKSGLPSDRFSAERTGGSVSTLTIQRTQQEDSAVYLCASSPKANTGELFFGEGSRLTVL.

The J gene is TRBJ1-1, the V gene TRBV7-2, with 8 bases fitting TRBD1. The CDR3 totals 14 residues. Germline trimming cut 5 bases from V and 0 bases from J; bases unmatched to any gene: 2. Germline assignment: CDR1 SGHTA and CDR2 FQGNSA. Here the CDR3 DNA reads TGTGCCAGCAGCCCAGGGGGCATGAACACTGAAGCTTTCTTT. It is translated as CASSPGGMNTEAFF. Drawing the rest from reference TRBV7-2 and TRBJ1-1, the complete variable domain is GAGVSQSPSNKVTEKGKDVELRCDPISGHTALYWYRQSLGQGLEFLIYFQGNSAPDKSGLPSDRFSAERTGGSVSTLTIQRTQQEDSAVYLCASSPGGMNTEAFFGQGTRLTVV.

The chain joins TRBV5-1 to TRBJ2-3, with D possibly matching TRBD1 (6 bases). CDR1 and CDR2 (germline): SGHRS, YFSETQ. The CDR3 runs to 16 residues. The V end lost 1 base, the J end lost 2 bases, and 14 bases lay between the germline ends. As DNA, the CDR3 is TGCGCCAGCAGCTTGTCAGGCAGGGGTGTCACAGATACGCAGTATTTT. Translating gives CASSLSGRGVTDTQYF.

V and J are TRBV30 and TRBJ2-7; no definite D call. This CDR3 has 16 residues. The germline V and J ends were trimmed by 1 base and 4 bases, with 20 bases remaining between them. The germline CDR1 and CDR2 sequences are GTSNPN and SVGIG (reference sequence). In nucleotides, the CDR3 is TGTGCCTGGAGTGCCCCCGGGCAGACAAGCGCGTACGAGCAGTACTTC. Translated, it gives CAWSAPGQTSAYEQYF.

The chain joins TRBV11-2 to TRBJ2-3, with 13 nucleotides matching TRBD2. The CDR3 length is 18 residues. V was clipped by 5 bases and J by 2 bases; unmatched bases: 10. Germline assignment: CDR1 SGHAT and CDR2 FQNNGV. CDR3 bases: TGTGCCAGCAGCCTCACTAGCGGGGGGGCAGTGGTCACAGATACGCAGTATTTT. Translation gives CASSLTSGGAVVTDTQYF.

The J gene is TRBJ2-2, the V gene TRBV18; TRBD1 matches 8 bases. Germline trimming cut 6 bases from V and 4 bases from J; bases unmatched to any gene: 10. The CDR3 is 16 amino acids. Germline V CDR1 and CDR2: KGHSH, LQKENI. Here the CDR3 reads CASSPNRGMATGELFF. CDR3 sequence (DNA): TGTGCCAGCTCTCCCAACAGGGGGATGGCCACCGGGGAGCTGTTTTTT.

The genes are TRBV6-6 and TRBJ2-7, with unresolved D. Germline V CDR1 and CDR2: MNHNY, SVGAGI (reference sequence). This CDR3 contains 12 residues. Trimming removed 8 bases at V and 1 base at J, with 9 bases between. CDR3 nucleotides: TGTGCCAGCGGCTCGCGATCCTACGAGCAGTACTTC. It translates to CASGSRSYEQYF.